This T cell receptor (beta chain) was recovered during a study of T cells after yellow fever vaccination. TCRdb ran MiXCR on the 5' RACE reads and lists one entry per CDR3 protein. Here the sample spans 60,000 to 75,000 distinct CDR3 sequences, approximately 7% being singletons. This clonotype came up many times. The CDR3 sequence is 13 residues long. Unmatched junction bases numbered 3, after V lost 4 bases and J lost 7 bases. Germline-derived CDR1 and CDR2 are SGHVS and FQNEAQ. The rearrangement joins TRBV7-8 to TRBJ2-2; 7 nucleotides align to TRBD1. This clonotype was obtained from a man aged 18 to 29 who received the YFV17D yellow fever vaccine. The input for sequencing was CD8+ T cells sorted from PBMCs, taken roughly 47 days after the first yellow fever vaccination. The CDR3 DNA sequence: TGTGCCAGCAGCTACACAGGGGTCGGGGAGCTGTTTTTT. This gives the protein CASSYTGVGELFF.